These 19 T cell receptor beta chains were sequenced from one sample in a study of control samples from healthy donors and cancer patients. Here immunoSEQ multiplex PCR was the method, and the copy in TCRdb shows in-frame clones only, minus some. Among fewer than 200,000 clones listed, roughly 93% were seen once. What was sequenced was blood. These receptors all stem from a man aged 18 to 30 in good health.

The CDR3 DNA is TGCGCCAGCAGCCCACTGGGGGGGTCTAGCACAGATACGCAGTATTTT. It encodes CASSPLGGSSTDTQYF. The rearrangement links TRBV5-1 to TRBJ2-3; TRBD2 matches at 7 bases. CDR1 is SGHRS and CDR2 is YFSETQ in the germline V gene. Germline trimming cut 4 bases from V and 0 bases from J; bases unmatched to any gene: 8. The CDR3 contains 16 residues.

J is TRBJ1-5 and V is TRBV2, with 8 bases that match TRBD1. The length of the CDR3 is 15 residues. Unmatched junction bases numbered 9, after V lost 6 bases and J lost 5 bases. Germline lookup yields CDR1 SNHLY and CDR2 FYNNEI. This CDR3 is CASSPMTGVDQPQHF. CDR3 nucleotide sequence: TGTGCCAGCAGCCCTATGACAGGGGTCGATCAGCCCCAGCATTTT.

This chain joins TRBV5-1 and TRBJ1-6, with 7 bases matching TRBD1. Germline loops: CDR1 SGHRS, CDR2 YFSETQ. J was trimmed by 7 bases and V by 1 base; bases with no gene match: 5. The CDR3 sequence is 15 residues long. CDR3 region: CASSLQGDGNSPLHF. In nucleotides, the CDR3 is TGCGCCAGCAGCTTGCAGGGGGATGGCAATTCACCCCTCCACTTT. Using reference TRBV5-1 and TRBJ1-6 for the parts outside the CDR3, the full variable domain is KAGVTQTPRYLIKTRGQQVTLSCSPISGHRSVSWYQQTPGQGLQFLFEYFSETQRNKGNFPGRFSGRQFSNSRSEMNVSTLELGDSALYLCASSLQGDGNSPLHFGNGTRLTVT.

In nucleotides, the CDR3 is TGTGCCAGCAGTTCCCAATACAATCAGCCCCAGCATTTT. Its translation: CASSSQYNQPQHF. This chain joins TRBV28 and TRBJ1-5; D unclear. The V gene lost 4 bases and the J gene lost 3 bases, with 7 bases spanning the gap. Looked up from germline, CDR1 is MDHEN and CDR2 is SYDVKM. The CDR3 has 13 residues.

This rearrangement joins TRBV30 to TRBJ2-3, with D possibly being TRBD1 or TRBD2 (6 bases each). V was cut by 6 bases and J by 5 bases, with 18 bases left in between. The CDR3 runs to 14 residues. Per germline, CDR1 GTSNPN and CDR2 SVGIG (reference sequence). In DNA, the CDR3 is TGTGCCTGCCAAGTAGGGGGGCCGGTAGATACGCAGTATTTT. It specifies CACQVGGPVDTQYF. The complete variable domain, with remaining parts taken from reference TRBV30 and TRBJ2-3, reads SQTIHQWPATLVQPVGSPLSLECTVEGTSNPNLYWYRQAAGRGLQLLFYSVGIGQISSEVPQNLSASRPQDRQFILSSKKLLLSDSGFYLCACQVGGPVDTQYFGPGTRLTVL.

The rearrangement uses TRBV30 and TRBJ1-5; D gene ambiguous. Germline assignment: CDR1 GTSNPN and CDR2 SVGIG (reference sequence). Trimming removed 0 bases from V and 2 bases from J, with 8 bases in between. The CDR3 loop spans 14 amino acids. The DNA of the CDR3 is TGTGCCTGGAGTGTACTACAAGGCAATCAGCCCCAGCATTTT. The encoded protein is CAWSVLQGNQPQHF.

The chain employs TRBV10-2 and TRBJ1-1, with D perhaps matching TRBD1 (6 bases). Trimming removed 6 bases at V and 1 base at J, with 12 bases between. The CDR3 is 14 residues long. Germline CDR1 reads WSHSY; CDR2 reads SAAADI. Written as DNA, the CDR3 is TGCGCCAGCAGGTCGGGACATACGAACACTGAAGCTTTCTTT. Its protein product is CASRSGHTNTEAFF.

The V gene is TRBV10-3, the J gene TRBJ1-1; D gene unclear. Trimming took off 2 bases at V and 6 bases at J, with 13 bases between the two ends. This CDR3 has 14 residues. Germline loops: CDR1 ENHRY, CDR2 SYGVKD. The CDR3 DNA follows: TGTGCCATCAGTGAGACCCGAAATGGGGCTGAAGCTTTCTTT. Translation gives CAISETRNGAEAFF.

V gene TRBV10-2 combines with J gene TRBJ2-5; 10 bases agree with TRBD1. This CDR3 is 13 amino acids long. The germline V gene has CDR1 WSHSY and CDR2 SAAADI. V shed 4 bases, J shed 5 bases, and the junction held 1 base outside the gene matches. For the CDR3, the DNA is TGCGCCAGCAGTGGACAGGGGGCTGAGACCCAGTACTTC. This codes for CASSGQGAETQYF.

The chain recombines TRBV4-1 with TRBJ2-7; D gene unclear. The germline gives CDR1 MGHRA, CDR2 YSYEKL. The CDR3 consists of 14 residues. Between the trimmed V and J ends, which lost 0 bases and 4 bases, there was a span of 10 bases. DNA for the CDR3: TGCGCCAGCAGCCAAGATTCACAGACTTACGAGCAGTACTTC. Protein: CASSQDSQTYEQYF.

This clone was picked up a small number of times. The CDR3 sequence is CASSPTGEGSNQPQHF. CDR3 sequence (DNA): TGTGCCAGTAGCCCAACAGGGGAAGGGAGCAATCAGCCCCAGCATTTT. V usage is TRBV19 and J usage is TRBJ1-5; TRBD1 agrees at 7 bases. The trim removed 6 bases at V and 1 base at J, leaving 9 bases unmatched. Germline assignment: CDR1 LNHDA and CDR2 SQIVND (reference sequence). The length of the CDR3 is 16 residues.

The V gene is TRBV2, the J gene TRBJ1-1; D is uncertain. V was clipped by 7 bases and J by 2 bases, with 14 bases between them. Germline values: CDR1 SNHLY, CDR2 FYNNEI. The CDR3 runs to 14 residues. CDR3 nucleotides: TGTGCCAGCACCAACGGATCGCCCAACACTGAAGCTTTCTTT. It encodes CASTNGSPNTEAFF.

The chain combines TRBV11-2 with TRBJ2-5, with TRBD2 matching 11 bases. The CDR3 sequence is 19 residues long. V was pared by 4 bases and J by 2 bases, with 15 bases of the junction left unmatched. Per the germline V gene, CDR1 is SGHAT and CDR2 is FQNNGV. This CDR3 reads CASSSMTSGAYKQQETQYF. CDR3 nucleotides: TGTGCCAGCAGCTCAATGACTAGCGGGGCGTATAAACAACAAGAGACCCAGTACTTC.

The rearrangement links TRBV5-1 to TRBJ1-1; D is unresolved. Germline V gives CDR1 SGHRS, CDR2 YFSETQ. This CDR3 has 11 residues. V shed 6 bases and J shed 6 bases, with 9 bases lying between them. CDR3 bases: TGCGCCAGCATAGCCGGGTCTGAAGCTTTCTTT. Protein sequence: CASIAGSEAFF.

This chain links TRBV10-3 with TRBJ1-6; D uncertain. The CDR3 length is 15 residues. V shed 7 bases and J shed 5 bases, with 15 bases lying between them. CDR1 is ENHRY, CDR2 SYGVKD, per germline. This chain's CDR3 is CAIKPGQDNNSPLHF. The CDR3 DNA follows: TGTGCCATCAAGCCGGGCCAGGATAATAATTCACCCCTCCACTTT.

This clone occurred a few times. The genes are TRBV19 and TRBJ1-5; unclear D gene. The CDR3 runs 14 residues. Germline V gene lookup returns CDR1 LNHDA and CDR2 SQIVND (reference sequence). V gave up 10 bases and J gave up 6 bases, with 19 bases separating them. Written as DNA, the CDR3 is TGTGCCACCTCGGGAGGCTACGTGGGTCAGCCCCAGCATTTT. Translating it yields CATSGGYVGQPQHF.

The chain carries TRBV29-1 and TRBJ2-5; perhaps TRBD1 as D (6 bases). The CDR3 totals 12 residues. The germline V gene encodes CDR1 SQVTM and CDR2 ANQGSEA. Trimming pared 6 bases from V and 4 bases from J, leaving 12 bases between. CDR3 DNA sequence: TGCAGCGTCAACAGGGTCTCAGAGACCCAGTACTTC. Its translation is CSVNRVSETQYF.

The chain carries TRBV28 and TRBJ1-5, with 8 bases matching TRBD1. Trimming took 10 bases from V and 2 from J; bases not matched to a gene: 4. CDR1 and CDR2 from the germline V gene are MDHEN and SYDVKM. This CDR3 is 13 amino acids long. The CDR3 DNA sequence: TGTGCCACCGGACAGGGAGGCAATCAGCCCCAGCATTTT. Translating gives CATGQGGNQPQHF.

J is TRBJ2-7 and V is TRBV4-2; D call uncertain. The CDR3 consists of 13 residues. Germline CDR1 LGHNA, CDR2 YNFKEQ. V dropped 0 bases and J dropped 6 bases, with 9 bases sitting between them. CDR3: CASSQDPATEQYF. CDR3 in DNA: TGTGCCAGCAGCCAAGATCCAGCGACCGAGCAGTACTTC.